One sample yielded the 22 T cell receptor beta chains listed below, sequenced in a study of Ad26.COV2.S vaccination and SARS-CoV-2 variants. The treatment denotes: some 20 received Ad26.COV2.S at low or high dose, single or two shots; five or six received placebo; per-sample allocation not given. Vaccine and placebo recipients were sampled on day 63 after the first injection. Profiling relied on immunoSEQ multiplex PCR, and the TCRdb table lists in-frame clones only, not all of them. The sample lists approximately 300,000 clones; around 81% were seen once. Specimen: peripheral blood, collected in a trial of Ad26.COV2.S vaccine versus placebo. These receptors were taken from a person between 18 and 59 years old who received the Ad26.COV2.S COVID-19 vaccine or a placebo.

This clone came up a few times. The chain combines TRBV6-6 with TRBJ1-1; D unresolved. CDR3 length equals 13 residues. Trimming removed 2 bases from V and 3 bases from J, with 7 bases in between. Germline V gene lookup returns CDR1 MNHNY and CDR2 SVGAGI (reference sequence). The CDR3 DNA reads TGTGCCAGCAGTTACGATAGGCACACTGAAGCTTTCTTT. Translation: CASSYDRHTEAFF.

The chain joins TRBV5-1 to TRBJ2-2; D remains ambiguous. The CDR3 loop spans 12 amino acids. Germline V gene data show CDR1 as SGHRS and CDR2 as YFSETQ. Deletions cut 7 bases from V and 2 bases from J, with 6 bases between. The CDR3 is CASWSNTGELFF. The CDR3 DNA reads as TGCGCCAGCTGGAGTAACACCGGGGAGCTGTTTTTT.

The chain uses TRBV7-3 and TRBJ2-7; 8 nucleotides agree with TRBD2. The CDR3 covers 17 residues. Per germline, CDR1 SGHTA and CDR2 FQGTGA. Trimming at V came to 1 base and at J to 3 bases, leaving 11 bases not matched to a gene. This CDR3 reads CASSLKHAGGPHYEQYF. CDR3 sequence (DNA): TGTGCCAGCAGCTTAAAGCATGCGGGGGGACCCCACTACGAGCAGTACTTC.

The chain combines TRBV7-9 with TRBJ2-5; a possible D gene is TRBD2 (6 bases). The CDR3 spans 13 residues. V was clipped by 5 bases and J by 3 bases, with 10 bases between them. Germline CDR1 reads SEHNR; CDR2 reads FQNEAQ (reference sequence). CDR3 sequence: CASSLWGEETQYF. The CDR3 DNA reads as TGTGCCAGCAGCCTTTGGGGGGAAGAGACCCAGTACTTC.

The chain joins TRBV27 to TRBJ1-4; a possible D gene is TRBD1 (6 bases). Trimming took off 4 bases at V and 0 bases at J, with 12 bases between the two ends. In germline, CDR1 is MNHEY, CDR2 SMNVEV (reference sequence). The CDR3 extends over 16 amino acids. The CDR3: CASSSHRAATNEKLFF. CDR3 bases: TGTGCCAGCAGTTCCCACAGGGCTGCAACTAATGAAAAACTGTTTTTT. Drawing the rest from reference TRBV27 and TRBJ1-4, the complete variable domain is EAQVTQNPRYLITVTGKKLTVTCSQNMNHEYMSWYRQDPGLGLRQIYYSMNVEVTDKGDVPEGYKVSRKEKRNFPLILESPSPNQTSLYFCASSSHRAATNEKLFFGSGTQLSVL.

The V gene is TRBV4-1, the J gene TRBJ2-7; the match to TRBD2 covers 9 bases. Germline values: CDR1 MGHRA, CDR2 YSYEKL. The CDR3 covers 18 residues. Trimming cost V 1 base and J 2 bases; bases outside gene matches: 12. The CDR3 protein is CASSQGGGASGAPYEQYF. CDR3 nucleotide sequence: TGCGCCAGCAGCCAAGGAGGTGGGGCTAGCGGGGCCCCCTACGAGCAGTACTTC.

CDR3 amino acids: CASSLFEQNYEQYF. The CDR3 nucleotides read TGTGCCAGCAGCTTGTTTGAGCAAAACTACGAGCAGTACTTC. The chain carries TRBV5-6 and TRBJ2-7; D is unresolved. Germline V gene data show CDR1 as SGHDT and CDR2 as YYEEEE. The CDR3 sequence is 14 residues long. V was trimmed by 1 base and J by 3 bases, leaving 11 bases between them.

The chain combines TRBV6-5 with TRBJ1-2, with D tentatively TRBD1 (6 bases). Germline loops: CDR1 MNHEY, CDR2 SVGAGI. The CDR3 spans 15 residues. V lost 10 bases to trimming and J lost 3 bases, with 21 bases between them. The CDR3 coding sequence is TGTGCCATAAAAAGCCTTCCACAGGGTGACTATGGCTACACCTTC. Protein sequence: CAIKSLPQGDYGYTF.

The V call is TRBV10-3, the J call TRBJ1-3; 10 bases agree with TRBD1. Germline V gives CDR1 ENHRY, CDR2 SYGVKD. The J segment lost 4 bases and the V segment lost 5 bases, leaving 5 bases of the junction unmatched. This CDR3 is 15 amino acids long. CDR3 loop: CAISLDRGPGNTIYF. CDR3 nucleotides: TGTGCCATCAGTCTAGACAGGGGGCCCGGAAACACCATATATTTT.

This sequence joins TRBV29-1 and TRBJ2-4; D is perhaps TRBD1 (6 bases). This CDR3 comprises 13 residues. V lost 0 bases and J 10 bases, leaving 13 bases between the germline ends. Germline-derived CDR1 and CDR2 are SQVTM and ANQGSEA. CDR3 protein: CSVEEGTLGIQYF. CDR3 nucleotide sequence: TGCAGCGTTGAAGAAGGGACACTGGGGATTCAGTACTTC.

The rearrangement links TRBV5-4 to TRBJ1-6, with D perhaps matching TRBD1 (5 bases). This CDR3 region has 17 residues. V lost 4 bases, J lost 7 bases, and 21 bases lay in between. From germline, CDR1 is SGHNT and CDR2 YYREEE (reference sequence). The CDR3 nucleotides are TGTGCCAGCAGCGACGGTATGGGAGGGGCTGGGAATTCACCCCTCCACTTT. Protein product: CASSDGMGGAGNSPLHF.

The chain joins TRBV4-2 to TRBJ1-5; maybe TRBD1 (5 bases). Between the trimmed V and J ends, which lost 0 bases and 7 bases, there was a span of 16 bases. The length of the CDR3 is 16 residues. From germline, CDR1 is LGHNA and CDR2 YNFKEQ. The chain's CDR3 is CASSQDAGGGGQPQHF. The CDR3 nucleotides read TGTGCCAGCAGCCAAGATGCCGGTGGGGGAGGACAGCCCCAGCATTTT.

The genes are TRBV5-1 and TRBJ1-6; D is undetermined. Trimming pared 0 bases from V and 4 bases from J, leaving 8 bases between. Germline CDR1 is SGHRS and CDR2 is YFSETQ. CDR3 length: 15 residues. CDR3 bases: TGCGCCAGCAGCTTGGGCGTCAGTTATAATTCACCCCTCCACTTT. This translates into CASSLGVSYNSPLHF.

This chain connects TRBV5-1 to TRBJ2-7; 7 positions agree with TRBD1. Trimming removed 0 bases from V and 5 bases from J; junction bases left unmatched: 5. The CDR3 extends over 14 amino acids. Per germline, CDR1 SGHRS and CDR2 YFSETQ. The CDR3 region is CASSLDRGLDEQYF. The CDR3, as DNA: TGCGCCAGCAGCTTGGACAGGGGTCTCGACGAGCAGTACTTC.

V usage is TRBV3-1 (or the pseudogene TRBV3-2) and J usage is TRBJ2-5; the D gene could be TRBD1 or TRBD2 (6 bases each). The length of the CDR3 is 15 residues. The ends were cut back, 4 bases at V and 5 bases at J, with 17 bases in the middle. Germline-derived CDR1 and CDR2 are LGHDT and YNNKEL (reference sequence). CDR3 sequence (DNA): TGTGCCAGCAGCCCAAGCTGGGGGGCAGGGGAGACCCAGTACTTC. Residues: CASSPSWGAGETQYF.

The chain is built from TRBV19 and TRBJ2-2; D uncertain. Germline loops: CDR1 LNHDA, CDR2 SQIVND (reference sequence). Trimming took 4 bases from V and 5 from J, leaving 11 bases between them. This CDR3 is built from 14 residues. DNA for the CDR3: TGTGCCAGTAGTAACGACTTTTCGACCGGGGAGCTGTTTTTT. This codes for CASSNDFSTGELFF.

The chain recombines TRBV19 with TRBJ1-1; D call uncertain. From germline, CDR1 is LNHDA and CDR2 SQIVND (reference sequence). V gave up 3 bases and J gave up 2 bases, with 10 bases separating them. CDR3 length equals 14 residues. CDR3 sequence reads: CASSITPQNTEAFF. The CDR3, as DNA: TGTGCCAGTAGTATTACTCCTCAAAACACTGAAGCTTTCTTT.

CDR3 sequence reads: CASSLSQGSQQYF. The CDR3 DNA reads TGTGCCAGCAGTTTATCCCAGGGTAGCCAGCAGTACTTC. J is TRBJ2-7 and V is TRBV12-3 or TRBV12-4, with D perhaps TRBD1 (5 bases). V gave up 2 bases and J gave up 8 bases, with 13 bases separating them. This CDR3 comprises 13 residues.

This chain links TRBV5-3 with TRBJ2-1; TRBD1 might be the D (5 bases). TRBV5-3 is annotated as an ORF whose role is uncertain. Trimming removed 4 bases at V and 0 bases at J, with 14 bases between. This CDR3 contains 16 residues. The CDR3 nucleotides read TGTGCCAGAAGCCCTTGGGGCTTCAGCTCCTACAATGAGCAGTTCTTC. It translates to CARSPWGFSSYNEQFF.

In nucleotides, the CDR3 is TGTGCCAGCAGTACGACAGGGGGCGTTTATGGCTACACCTTC. This codes for CASSTTGGVYGYTF. The chain recombines TRBV6-6 with TRBJ1-2; 10 nucleotides line up with TRBD1. J lost 5 bases, V lost 5 bases, and 5 bases had no gene match. Germline CDR1 reads MNHNY; CDR2 reads SVGAGI (reference sequence). This CDR3 is 14 amino acids long.

The CDR3 region has the DNA TGTGCCAGCAGTTACGGGAAGGGCCTCACTAATGAAAAACTGTTTTTT. Translated, it gives CASSYGKGLTNEKLFF. The V gene is TRBV6-5, the J gene TRBJ1-4; no reliable D call. Trimming removed 2 bases at V and 2 bases at J, with 12 bases between. Germline CDR1 and CDR2: MNHEY and SVGAGI. This CDR3 has 16 amino acids.

The chain combines TRBV11-2 with TRBJ2-7; 7 bases agree with TRBD1. J was trimmed by 6 bases and V by 3 bases; bases with no gene match: 11. The germline V gene has CDR1 SGHAT and CDR2 FQNNGV. The CDR3 sequence is 15 residues long. CDR3 DNA: TGTGCCAGCAGCTTGGGGACAGAACCCTATCTCGAGCAGTACTTC. This sequence encodes CASSLGTEPYLEQYF.